These 8 T cell receptor beta chains share one sample of origin, sequenced in a study of blood T cells in healthy people across ages. Through a sample-barcoded 5' primer and a J-beta primer mix, a second PCR was run for about 7 to 12 cycles. TCRdb reprocessed the 5' RACE reads via MiXCR and lists one record per CDR3 protein. The table records more than 550,000 distinct CDR3 sequences, approximately 21% of them present only once. The specimen was blood. The receptors were sampled from a man in his 70s in good health.

This chain links TRBV7-9 with TRBJ1-6; D remains ambiguous. V was trimmed by 4 bases and J by 8 bases, leaving 12 bases between them. The germline CDR1 and CDR2 sequences are SEHNR and FQNEAQ (reference sequence). The CDR3 totals 14 residues. CDR3 in amino acids: CASSSPRADSPLHF. The DNA of the CDR3 is TGTGCCAGCAGCTCGCCGAGGGCCGATTCACCCCTCCACTTT.

This sequence joins TRBV5-5 and TRBJ2-7, with a weak D call TRBD2 (6 bases). CDR1 and CDR2 (germline): SGHKS, YYEKEE (reference sequence). Trimming stripped 0 bases from V and 2 bases from J, with 15 bases between. The CDR3 is made up of 16 amino acids. The CDR3: CASSLAGGPTPYEQYF. The DNA of the CDR3 is TGTGCCAGCAGCTTGGCCGGGGGTCCCACCCCCTACGAGCAGTACTTC.

The chain links TRBV14 to TRBJ1-6; no reliable D call. Trimming took 0 bases from V and 0 from J, leaving 9 bases between them. The CDR3 loop spans 17 amino acids. Germline loops: CDR1 SGHDN, CDR2 FVKESK. DNA for the CDR3: TGTGCCAGCAGCCAAGATTTGGGGAGCTCCTATAATTCACCCCTCCACTTT. Protein: CASSQDLGSSYNSPLHF.

The genes are TRBV6-1 and TRBJ2-3; D assignment may be TRBD1 or TRBD2 (5 bases each). Trimming removed 6 bases from V and 3 bases from J, with 28 bases in between. The CDR3 extends over 19 amino acids. The germline CDR1 and CDR2 sequences are MNHNS and SASEGT. CDR3 in amino acids: CASSRKGGGGSARTDTQYF. The DNA of the CDR3 is TGTGCCAGCAGCCGCAAAGGTGGTGGGGGATCTGCGCGGACAGATACGCAGTATTTT.

In its sample, this clonotype was seen a few times. The rearrangement joins TRBV29-1 to TRBJ2-2, with TRBD1 matching 9 bases. This CDR3 spans 14 amino acids. V was clipped by 6 bases and J by 1 base; unmatched bases: 3. Germline V CDR1 and CDR2: SQVTM, ANQGSEA. DNA for the CDR3: TGCAGCGTGGGACAGGGACAGAACACCGGGGAGCTGTTTTTT. It yields the protein CSVGQGQNTGELFF.

The chain couples TRBV2 to TRBJ2-3; D unclear. Germline-derived CDR1 and CDR2 are SNHLY and FYNNEI. The V end was cut by 2 bases, the J end by 4 bases, with 10 bases between. CDR3 length: 14 amino acids. Here the CDR3 reads CASSELWGADTQYF. The CDR3 nucleotides are TGTGCCAGCAGTGAACTATGGGGTGCAGATACGCAGTATTTT. Supplemented by reference TRBV2 and TRBJ2-3, the full variable domain reads EPEVTQTPSHQVTQMGQEVILRCVPISNHLYFYWYRQILGQKVEFLVSFYNNEISEKSEIFDDQFSVERPDGSNFTLKIRSTKLEDSAMYFCASSELWGADTQYFGPGTRLTVL.

The chain carries TRBV5-1 and TRBJ2-4; D unclear. The V gene lost 4 bases and the J gene lost 2 bases, with 16 bases spanning the gap. This CDR3 comprises 16 residues. The V gene's germline CDR1 is SGHRS and CDR2 YFSETQ. CDR3 amino acids: CASSAEVAVPKNIQYF. The CDR3 coding sequence is TGCGCCAGCAGCGCAGAGGTTGCAGTACCCAAAAACATTCAGTACTTC.

The CDR3 DNA reads as TGTGCCAGTAGTATAGTCGTTCGCGGGAGGGGGAAGAATGAGCAGTTCTTC. It codes for CASSIVVRGRGKNEQFF. The V gene is TRBV19, the J gene TRBJ2-1; 9 nucleotides line up with TRBD2. The trim removed 1 base at V and 7 bases at J, leaving 11 bases unmatched. This CDR3 has 17 amino acids. The germline V gene has CDR1 LNHDA and CDR2 SQIVND (reference sequence).